The rows below give T cell receptor beta chains drawn from one sample of a study of CD8+CD57+ T cells in acquired aplastic anemia. TCRdb called the reads again in MiXCR, with one record for every CDR3 protein. The sample contains 250,000 to 300,000 distinct CDR3 sequences, 45% to 65% of which appear only once. Sequencing was done on a sample of sorted CD4+, CD8+, or CD8+CD57+ T cells (not recorded which) from PBMCs. Receptors originate from a human donor with aplastic anemia. Both conserved end residues are part of each CDR3. Each record gives: V gene, D gene, clone size, J gene, CDR3 DNA, CDR3 protein. D genes are given only for firm matches. Clone size is stated in some rows and not others, as once, few, many or a class when expanded.

v_gene: TRBV12-3/TRBV12-4; d_gene: NA; abundance: NA; j_gene: TRBJ1-1; CDR3nt: TGTGCCAGCAGGGGGATAAGAAAAGCTTTCTTT; CDR3aa: CASRGIRKAFF
v_gene: TRBV5-1; d_gene: TRBD2; abundance: NA; j_gene: TRBJ2-2; CDR3nt: TGCGCCAGCAAGGGCGGACTAGCGGGGGAGCTGTTTTTT; CDR3aa: CASKGGLAGELFF
v_gene: TRBV11-2; d_gene: NA; abundance: NA; j_gene: TRBJ1-4; CDR3nt: TGTGCCAGCAGCGTAACAGGACCAACTAATGAAAAACTGTTTTTT; CDR3aa: CASSVTGPTNEKLFF
v_gene: TRBV24-1; d_gene: NA; abundance: NA; j_gene: TRBJ2-1; CDR3nt: TGTGCCACCAGTGATTTGGGGAGTTGG; CDR3aa: CATSDLGSW
v_gene: TRBV15; d_gene: NA; abundance: many; j_gene: TRBJ2-7; CDR3nt: TGTGCCACCAGCAGAAATACGGGACAAGCGGGGGAGCAGTACTTC; CDR3aa: CATSRNTGQAGEQYF
v_gene: TRBV5-1; d_gene: NA; abundance: many; j_gene: TRBJ2-1; CDR3nt: TGCGCCAGCAGCTTGGGCGGGAAGAGCTCCTACAATGAGCAGTTCTTC; CDR3aa: CASSLGGKSSYNEQFF
v_gene: TRBV5-8; d_gene: TRBD1; abundance: NA; j_gene: TRBJ2-5; CDR3nt: TGTGCCAGCAGCCCGAGACAGGGTGATCCAGAGACCCAGTACTTC; CDR3aa: CASSPRQGDPETQYF
v_gene: TRBV7-9; d_gene: NA; abundance: NA; j_gene: TRBJ2-5; CDR3nt: TGTGCCAGCAGCTTCCCGAGGACGGTTCAAGAGACCCAGTACTTC; CDR3aa: CASSFPRTVQETQYF
v_gene: TRBV24-1; d_gene: NA; abundance: NA; j_gene: TRBJ2-1; CDR3nt: TGTGCCCCCAGAAGCTCCTACAAGGAGCAGTTCTTC; CDR3aa: CAPRSSYKEQFF
v_gene: TRBV18; d_gene: NA; abundance: few; j_gene: TRBJ1-1; CDR3nt: TGTGCCAGCTCACCAAGTCTTATCGGTGTGAACACTGAAGCTTTCTTT; CDR3aa: CASSPSLIGVNTEAFF
v_gene: TRBV9; d_gene: NA; abundance: NA; j_gene: TRBJ1-2; CDR3nt: TGTGCCAGCAGCGTAGGCTCCAGGGACTATGGCTACACCTTC; CDR3aa: CASSVGSRDYGYTF
v_gene: TRBV24-1; d_gene: NA; abundance: NA; j_gene: TRBJ2-1; CDR3nt: TGTGCCACCAGTGATTGGGCAGGCAGTAAGTTCTTC; CDR3aa: CATSDWAGSKFF
v_gene: TRBV2; d_gene: NA; abundance: NA; j_gene: TRBJ1-2; CDR3nt: TGTGCCAGCAGTGAACCGACAGACCTCCTCTATGGCTACAGCTTC; CDR3aa: CASSEPTDLLYGYSF
v_gene: TRBV6-6; d_gene: NA; abundance: few; j_gene: TRBJ1-6; CDR3nt: TGTGCCAGCAGTTACTCGACTAGCGACGGCTTCTATAATTCACCCCTCCACTTT; CDR3aa: CASSYSTSDGFYNSPLHF
v_gene: TRBV11-2; d_gene: NA; abundance: many; j_gene: TRBJ2-1; CDR3nt: TGTGCCAGCAGCTTCCGTTGGGGTTCGGATGAGCAGTTCTTC; CDR3aa: CASSFRWGSDEQFF
v_gene: TRBV19; d_gene: NA; abundance: NA; j_gene: TRBJ1-2; CDR3nt: TGTGCCAGTAGTATGTTCGGGCAGGTATACTATGATTACACCTTC; CDR3aa: CASSMFGQVYYDYTF
v_gene: TRBV5-6; d_gene: NA; abundance: NA; j_gene: TRBJ2-3; CDR3nt: TGCGCCAGCAGCTTGGAGGGTCGCCCCACAGATACGCAGTATTTT; CDR3aa: CASSLEGRPTDTQYF
v_gene: TRBV29-1; d_gene: TRBD1; abundance: NA; j_gene: TRBJ2-3; CDR3nt: TGCAGCGTTGAAAGGGCAGGGGGCTCAGATACGCAGTATTTT; CDR3aa: CSVERAGGSDTQYF
v_gene: TRBV9; d_gene: TRBD2; abundance: NA; j_gene: TRBJ2-7; CDR3nt: TGTGCCAGCAGCCCCCGGACTAGCGACTACGAGCAGTACTTC; CDR3aa: CASSPRTSDYEQYF
v_gene: TRBV19; d_gene: TRBD1; abundance: NA; j_gene: TRBJ2-7; CDR3nt: TGTGCCACCCGACCAGGGACAGGGGGCTCCTACGAGCAGTACTTC; CDR3aa: CATRPGTGGSYEQYF
v_gene: TRBV7-8; d_gene: NA; abundance: NA; j_gene: TRBJ2-1; CDR3nt: TGTGCCAGCAGCTCCCTGCTCGGTTCCTACAATGAGCAGTTCTTC; CDR3aa: CASSSLLGSYNEQFF
v_gene: TRBV6-2/TRBV6-3; d_gene: TRBD1; abundance: many; j_gene: TRBJ1-6; CDR3nt: TGTGCCAGCACAACCGACAGGGGTCGAAGCTCCTATAATTCACCCCTCCACTTT; CDR3aa: CASTTDRGRSSYNSPLHF
v_gene: TRBV4-2; d_gene: TRBD2; abundance: many; j_gene: TRBJ2-2; CDR3nt: TGTGCCAGCAGCCAGCTCAGCGGGAGTGTCACCGGGGAGCTGTTTTTT; CDR3aa: CASSQLSGSVTGELFF
v_gene: TRBV9; d_gene: TRBD2; abundance: NA; j_gene: TRBJ2-7; CDR3nt: TGTGCCAGCAGCGTTGGGACTAGCGAAAACTACGAGCAGTACTTC; CDR3aa: CASSVGTSENYEQYF
v_gene: TRBV29-1; d_gene: NA; abundance: NA; j_gene: TRBJ2-3; CDR3nt: TGCAGCGTTGTGCCCAGCGGCACTAGCACAGATACGCAGTATTTT; CDR3aa: CSVVPSGTSTDTQYF
v_gene: TRBV10-1; d_gene: NA; abundance: many; j_gene: TRBJ2-1; CDR3nt: TGCGCCAGCAGTGATGGGGGATCCTACAATGAGCAGTTCTTC; CDR3aa: CASSDGGSYNEQFF
v_gene: TRBV20-1; d_gene: TRBD2; abundance: few; j_gene: TRBJ2-7; CDR3nt: TGCAGTGCAAAGGGCGGGGGGACCTACGAGCAGTACTTC; CDR3aa: CSAKGGGTYEQYF
v_gene: TRBV7-3; d_gene: NA; abundance: many; j_gene: TRBJ2-6; CDR3nt: TGTGCCAGCGGAAACAGGTTCTCTGGGGCCAACGTCCTGACTTTC; CDR3aa: CASGNRFSGANVLTF
v_gene: TRBV20-1; d_gene: NA; abundance: NA; j_gene: TRBJ2-1; CDR3nt: TGCAGTGCCGGCCGGGCCCTATCGAATGAGCAGTTCTTC; CDR3aa: CSAGRALSNEQFF
v_gene: TRBV18; d_gene: NA; abundance: many; j_gene: TRBJ2-2; CDR3nt: TGTGCCAGCTCACCACGCATCGGGGAGCTGTTTTTT; CDR3aa: CASSPRIGELFF
v_gene: TRBV5-1; d_gene: NA; abundance: once; j_gene: TRBJ2-7; CDR3nt: TGTGCCAGCAGCCAAAGACGTACGCCCTACAAGCAGTACTTC; CDR3aa: CASSQRRTPYKQYF
v_gene: TRBV20-1; d_gene: NA; abundance: NA; j_gene: TRBJ2-3; CDR3nt: TGCAGTGCTAGAGATGGGGCAGATACGCAGTATTTT; CDR3aa: CSARDGADTQYF
v_gene: TRBV3-1; d_gene: TRBD1; abundance: NA; j_gene: TRBJ2-4; CDR3nt: TGTGCCAGCAGCCAAGGGACAGGGCTCAAAAACATTCAGTACTTC; CDR3aa: CASSQGTGLKNIQYF
v_gene: TRBV5-1; d_gene: NA; abundance: many; j_gene: TRBJ1-6; CDR3nt: TGCGCCAGCAGCTTGGAGGGCGGCCAATTAGGATCACCCCTCCACTTT; CDR3aa: CASSLEGGQLGSPLHF
v_gene: TRBV10-3; d_gene: TRBD2; abundance: many; j_gene: TRBJ2-3; CDR3nt: TGTGCCATCAGTGGAGTAGGGACTAGCGGGGACATAAGCACAGATACGCAGTATTTT; CDR3aa: CAISGVGTSGDISTDTQYF
v_gene: TRBV25-1; d_gene: NA; abundance: once; j_gene: TRBJ2-1; CDR3nt: TGTGCCAGCAGTGAATCCCTCGGGATTCGGAATGAGCAGTTCTTC; CDR3aa: CASSESLGIRNEQFF
v_gene: TRBV20-1; d_gene: TRBD2; abundance: NA; j_gene: TRBJ2-1; CDR3nt: TGCAGCGCCGCTTCTAGCGGGCGGATGCGTCGGGATGAGCAGTTCTTC; CDR3aa: CSAASSGRMRRDEQFF
v_gene: TRBV7-2; d_gene: TRBD1; abundance: NA; j_gene: TRBJ1-3; CDR3nt: TGCGCCAGCAGCCTATCCGGGACAGGGTCGTCTGGAAACACCATATATTTT; CDR3aa: CASSLSGTGSSGNTIYF
v_gene: TRBV12-3/TRBV12-4; d_gene: TRBD1; abundance: NA; j_gene: TRBJ1-2; CDR3nt: TGTGCCAGCAGTTTTACACTTGCAGGGGGCATCGCCGCCAGCTACACCTTC; CDR3aa: CASSFTLAGGIAASYTF
v_gene: TRBV20-1; d_gene: TRBD2; abundance: NA; j_gene: TRBJ2-2; CDR3nt: TGCAGTGCTAGGAACCAGCGGGGATACACCGGGGAGCTGTTTTTT; CDR3aa: CSARNQRGYTGELFF
v_gene: TRBV5-1; d_gene: TRBD2; abundance: NA; j_gene: TRBJ2-3; CDR3nt: TGCGCCAGCAGCCAAGAGACTAGCGGGGGGATGACTAGCACAGATACGCAGTATTTT; CDR3aa: CASSQETSGGMTSTDTQYF
v_gene: TRBV6-6; d_gene: NA; abundance: once; j_gene: TRBJ1-2; CDR3nt: TGTGCCAGCAGTTACGTCGACGCCTCTGGCTACACCTTC; CDR3aa: CASSYVDASGYTF
v_gene: TRBV5-1; d_gene: TRBD1; abundance: few; j_gene: TRBJ2-1; CDR3nt: TGCGCCAGCAGCCATTCGGGACAGGTCTCCTACGAGCAGCTCTTC; CDR3aa: CASSHSGQVSYEQLF
v_gene: TRBV5-1; d_gene: TRBD2; abundance: NA; j_gene: TRBJ2-5; CDR3nt: TGCGCCAGCAGCTTAAGAGCGGGGGAGCAAGAGACCCAGTACTTC; CDR3aa: CASSLRAGEQETQYF
v_gene: TRBV10-2; d_gene: TRBD2; abundance: NA; j_gene: TRBJ2-1; CDR3nt: TGCGCCAGCCTGGGACTAGCGGGGGATTCCTACAATGAGCAGTTCTTC; CDR3aa: CASLGLAGDSYNEQFF
v_gene: TRBV20-1; d_gene: NA; abundance: many; j_gene: TRBJ1-4; CDR3nt: TGCAGTGCTCCCAACGTAGGGCTGAGCGAAAAACTGTTTTTT; CDR3aa: CSAPNVGLSEKLFF
v_gene: TRBV2; d_gene: NA; abundance: once; j_gene: TRBJ1-1; CDR3nt: TGTGCCAGCAGTGTCGGGGGGGAACACACTGAAGCTTTCTTT; CDR3aa: CASSVGGEHTEAFF